This passage covers 27 T cell receptor beta chains from one sample sequenced in a study of cytomegalovirus exposure and HLA in healthy donors. The PCR ran on 60 Vbeta and 13 Jbeta primers. Profiled with immunoSEQ multiplex PCR; TCRdb holds only in-frame clones, not every one. This sample has around 65,000 clones; less than 70% occur once, and the top ten carry 2.8%. Sequences were obtained from PBMCs. The receptors derive from a man in his thirties or forties in good health and CMV-seronegative.

The chain links TRBV6-1 to TRBJ1-1; maybe TRBD1 (5 bases). CDR1 is MNHNS and CDR2 is SASEGT in the germline V gene. Deletions cut 5 bases from V and 0 bases from J, with 13 bases between. CDR3 length: 15 residues. This CDR3 is CASSFGRVMNTEAFF. In nucleotides, the CDR3 is TGTGCCAGCAGTTTTGGCAGGGTGATGAACACTGAAGCTTTCTTT.

This chain connects TRBV7-6 to TRBJ2-5; 7 bases align to TRBD2. The V gene's germline CDR1 is SGHVS and CDR2 FNYEAQ. The V segment lost 5 bases and the J segment 7 bases; nucleotides outside the gene matches: 10. This CDR3 has 14 residues. CDR3 DNA: TGTGCCAGCAGCCCCGGGACTACAGAGGGGACCCAGTACTTC. Residues: CASSPGTTEGTQYF.

This clone was recorded a few times. This sequence joins TRBV7-9 and TRBJ2-1; 11 bases line up with TRBD2. Trimming removed 4 bases from V and 4 bases from J; junction bases left unmatched: 3. Germline lookup yields CDR1 SEHNR and CDR2 FQNEAQ (reference sequence). The CDR3 sequence is 15 residues long. CDR3 region: CASSSTSGGYNEQFF. The CDR3 DNA reads TGTGCCAGCAGCTCTACTAGCGGGGGTTACAATGAGCAGTTCTTC.

V is TRBV5-4 and J is TRBJ1-4; TRBD1 is a possible D gene (5 bases). The CDR3 runs 15 residues. Germline lookup yields CDR1 SGHNT and CDR2 YYREEE (reference sequence). Trimming took 4 bases from V and 5 from J, leaving 15 bases between them. The CDR3 nucleotides read TGTGCCAGCAGCGCCCAGGGAGGGGCCAATGAAAAACTGTTTTTT. This gives the protein CASSAQGGANEKLFF.

This clone was seen a few times. The chain carries TRBV7-9 and TRBJ2-3; TRBD2 might be the D (6 bases). V was shortened by 5 bases and J by 0 bases, with 12 bases between the two germline ends. This CDR3 contains 15 residues. Looked up from germline, CDR1 is SEHNR and CDR2 is FQNEAQ (reference sequence). The DNA for the CDR3 is TGTGCCAGCAGCATGACTAGTCCGAGCACAGATACGCAGTATTTT. Protein: CASSMTSPSTDTQYF. The full variable domain, completed using reference TRBV7-9 and TRBJ2-3, is DTGVSQNPRHKITKRGQNVTFRCDPISEHNRLYWYRQTLGQGPEFLTYFQNEAQLEKSRLLSDRFSAERPKGSFSTLEIQRTEQGDSAMYLCASSMTSPSTDTQYFGPGTRLTVL.

Details on this clone: Distinct nucleotide sequences in the sample also encode this CDR3. This rearrangement joins TRBV14 to TRBJ2-7, with 8 positions matching TRBD2. Germline V gene lookup returns CDR1 SGHDN and CDR2 FVKESK. The CDR3 consists of 15 residues. V lost 0 bases and J lost 3; bases outside the gene matches: 4. CDR3 nucleotides: TGTGCCAGCAGCCAAGACACGGGGGGGCTCTACGAGCAGTACTTC. Translated: CASSQDTGGLYEQYF. Full variable domain (missing parts from reference TRBV14 and TRBJ2-7): EAGVTQFPSHSVIEKGQTVTLRCDPISGHDNLYWYRRVMGKEIKFLLHFVKESKQDESGMPNNRFLAERTGGTYSTLKVQPAELEDSGVYFCASSQDTGGLYEQYFGPGTRLTVT.

This chain connects TRBV10-2 to TRBJ2-1; 7 bases align to TRBD2. This CDR3 region has 10 residues. Germline V gene data show CDR1 as WSHSY and CDR2 as SAAADI. The V segment lost 8 bases and the J segment 14 bases; nucleotides outside the gene matches: 6. This CDR3 is CASGRDYEFF. In DNA form, the CDR3 reads TGCGCCAGCGGCCGGGACTACGAGTTCTTC.

V usage is TRBV30 and J usage is TRBJ2-1, with D uncertain. The CDR3 has 16 residues. The V end was cut by 0 bases, the J end by 1 base, with 13 bases between. CDR1 GTSNPN and CDR2 SVGIG come from the germline V gene (reference sequence). CDR3 coding DNA: TGTGCCTGGAGTGTACTCGGTACGCCTTCCTACAATGAGCAGTTCTTC. Its translation: CAWSVLGTPSYNEQFF. Using reference TRBV30 and TRBJ2-1 for the parts outside the CDR3, the full variable domain is SQTIHQWPATLVQPVGSPLSLECTVEGTSNPNLYWYRQAAGRGLQLLFYSVGIGQISSEVPQNLSASRPQDRQFILSSKKLLLSDSGFYLCAWSVLGTPSYNEQFFGPGTRLTVL.

The rearrangement links TRBV6-5 to TRBJ1-2; 9 nucleotides match TRBD1. V shed 6 bases and J 2 bases; nucleotides not matched to a gene: 1. Germline CDR1 reads MNHEY; CDR2 reads SVGAGI. This CDR3 comprises 13 residues. CDR3 nucleotide sequence: TGTGCCAGCAGAACAGGGGGCAACTATGGCTACACCTTC. Encoded protein: CASRTGGNYGYTF.

The chain recombines TRBV19 with TRBJ1-1; 7 bases align to TRBD1. The trim removed 6 bases at V and 0 bases at J, leaving 1 base unmatched. The CDR3 has 13 amino acids. Germline V gene data show CDR1 as LNHDA and CDR2 as SQIVND (reference sequence). CDR3 in amino acids: CASRQGLNTEAFF. The CDR3 DNA reads as TGTGCCAGTAGACAGGGGTTGAACACTGAAGCTTTCTTT.

The genes are TRBV19 and TRBJ1-5; no reliable D call. CDR3 size: 14 residues. The ends were cut back, 6 bases at V and 3 bases at J, with 12 bases in the middle. Germline V gene sequence: CDR1 LNHDA, CDR2 SQIVND (reference sequence). The CDR3 DNA is TGTGCCAGTAGATTGTACAGAAACAATCAGCCCCAGCATTTT. This sequence encodes CASRLYRNNQPQHF. Based on the CDR3 plus reference TRBV19 and TRBJ1-5, the full variable domain is DGGITQSPKYLFRKEGQNVTLSCEQNLNHDAMYWYRQDPGQGLRLIYYSQIVNDFQKGDIAEGYSVSREKKESFPLTVTSAQKNPTAFYLCASRLYRNNQPQHFGDGTRLSIL.

The chain has TRBV7-2 and TRBJ2-3; maybe TRBD1 (5 bases). This CDR3 spans 14 amino acids. Germline lookup yields CDR1 SGHTA and CDR2 FQGNSA. Trimming took 3 bases from V and 4 from J, leaving 11 bases between them. CDR3 in DNA: TGTGCCAGCAGCTTGATGGTAGGGGCAGATACGCAGTATTTT. Its translation is CASSLMVGADTQYF.

The count of this clone is one. The J gene is TRBJ1-2, the V gene TRBV5-1; D is undetermined. This CDR3 is built from 13 residues. In germline, CDR1 is SGHRS, CDR2 YFSETQ. Between the trimmed V and J ends, which lost 1 base and 2 bases, there was a span of 6 bases. The CDR3 spells CASSLTDNYGYTF. DNA for the CDR3: TGCGCCAGCAGCTTGACAGACAACTATGGCTACACCTTC.

The V gene is TRBV2, the J gene TRBJ1-3; 8 positions agree with TRBD1. CDR1 and CDR2 (germline): SNHLY, FYNNEI. The CDR3 is 14 residues long. Trimming at V came to 7 bases and at J to 2 bases, leaving 4 bases not matched to a gene. The CDR3 here is CASTGQGTGNTIYF. In DNA form, the CDR3 reads TGTGCCAGCACCGGACAGGGAACTGGAAACACCATATATTTT. Full variable domain (missing parts from reference TRBV2 and TRBJ1-3): EPEVTQTPSHQVTQMGQEVILRCVPISNHLYFYWYRQILGQKVEFLVSFYNNEISEKSEIFDDQFSVERPDGSNFTLKIRSTKLEDSAMYFCASTGQGTGNTIYFGEGSWLTVV.

This clone appeared once. The V and J genes are TRBV7-7 and TRBJ2-5; TRBD2 agrees at 8 bases. This CDR3 is built from 17 residues. V lost 5 bases to trimming and J lost 5 bases; unmatched junction nucleotides: 16. Germline V gene data show CDR1 as SSHAT and CDR2 as FNYEAQ (reference sequence). CDR3 in DNA: TGTGCCAGCAGCCTTAGGTTCGGCGGGGGGCCATTGGAGACCCAGTACTTC. Protein product: CASSLRFGGGPLETQYF.

The chain employs TRBV27 and TRBJ1-1, with D uncertain. CDR1 is MNHEY, CDR2 SMNVEV, per germline (reference sequence). This CDR3 has 12 amino acids. V lost 3 bases to trimming and J lost 9 bases, with 11 bases between them. The CDR3 sequence is CASSLPSRQAFF. CDR3 DNA: TGTGCCAGCAGTTTGCCGTCCAGGCAAGCTTTCTTT.

This clone has more than one count but fewer than ten. V usage is TRBV7-7 and J usage is TRBJ2-1; 7 nucleotides line up with TRBD2. V shed 0 bases, J shed 5 bases, and the junction held 1 base outside the gene matches. CDR1 is SSHAT and CDR2 is FNYEAQ in the germline V gene (reference sequence). This CDR3 is 14 amino acids long. DNA for the CDR3: TGTGCCAGCAGCTTAGCGGGGGGGAACAATGAGCAGTTCTTC. Amino acids: CASSLAGGNNEQFF.

The rearrangement joins TRBV4-1 to TRBJ2-5, with 15 positions matching TRBD2. The CDR3 length is 17 residues. The germline gives CDR1 MGHRA, CDR2 YSYEKL. V lost 5 bases and J lost 5; bases outside the gene matches: 9. The CDR3 bases are TGCGCCAGCAGCACCCGGACTAGCGGGGGGGCCTATGAGACCCAGTACTTC. This sequence encodes CASSTRTSGGAYETQYF.

The table lists this clone with a few counts. The chain has TRBV2 and TRBJ1-2; no reliable D call. Per germline, CDR1 SNHLY and CDR2 FYNNEI. CDR3 length: 16 amino acids. V was shortened by 2 bases and J by 4 bases, with 17 bases between the two germline ends. The CDR3 DNA reads as TGTGCCAGCAGTGAAACGCTGGCGGGCGAGGTCTATGGCTACACCTTC. It translates to CASSETLAGEVYGYTF.

The chain joins TRBV7-9 to TRBJ2-5; D perhaps matches TRBD2 (7 bases). The V end lost 1 base, the J end lost 4 bases, and 10 bases lay between the germline ends. Germline values: CDR1 SEHNR, CDR2 FQNEAQ (reference sequence). CDR3 length equals 14 residues. The CDR3 coding sequence is TGTGCCAGCAGCTTAGGAGGGGGGGGAGAGACCCAGTACTTC. Translating it yields CASSLGGGGETQYF.

This clone was counted many times. V gene TRBV4-1 combines with J gene TRBJ2-1, with D possibly matching TRBD2 (6 bases). In germline, CDR1 is MGHRA, CDR2 YSYEKL. This CDR3 spans 16 amino acids. V was trimmed by 0 bases and J by 0 bases, leaving 9 bases between them. The CDR3 DNA reads TGCGCCAGCAGCCAAGAACTGGGACTCTCCTACAATGAGCAGTTCTTC. Translation gives CASSQELGLSYNEQFF.

V is TRBV29-1 and J is TRBJ1-1, with 9 bases fitting TRBD1. CDR1 and CDR2 from the germline V gene are SQVTM and ANQGSEA. V shed 4 bases, J shed 5 bases, and the junction held 8 bases outside the gene matches. The CDR3 is 14 residues long. CDR3 bases: TGCAGCGTTGTTGTACAGGGGGCAGGAACTGAAGCTTTCTTT. Translation gives CSVVVQGAGTEAFF.

This clone was counted only a few times. The chain is built from TRBV5-1 and TRBJ1-6, with 7 nucleotides matching TRBD1. From germline, CDR1 is SGHRS and CDR2 YFSETQ. This CDR3 has 16 residues. V gave up 0 bases and J gave up 5 bases; unmatched junction bases: 5. This CDR3 reads CASSLELRGNNSPLHF. CDR3 DNA: TGCGCCAGCAGCTTGGAACTCAGGGGGAATAATTCACCCCTCCACTTT.

This clone was seen only a few times. The chain employs TRBV9 and TRBJ1-2; a possible D gene is TRBD1 (6 bases). Germline V gives CDR1 SGDLS, CDR2 YYNGEE. This CDR3 is 12 amino acids long. V lost 6 bases and J lost 6, with 12 bases in between. Written as DNA, the CDR3 is TGTGCCAGCACCACCCCAGGGGATGGCTACACCTTC. Translating gives CASTTPGDGYTF.

The genes are TRBV25-1 and TRBJ2-1, with 12 bases that match TRBD2. Looked up from germline, CDR1 is MGHDK and CDR2 is SYGVNS. J gave up 2 bases and V 3 bases, and 8 bases lay outside the gene matches. The CDR3 loop spans 18 amino acids. CDR3 sequence reads: CASSEGLAGGHPYNEQFF. The CDR3 DNA follows: TGTGCCAGCAGTGAGGGTCTAGCGGGGGGGCACCCCTACAATGAGCAGTTCTTC. Together with reference TRBV25-1 and TRBJ2-1, the CDR3 gives the full variable domain: EADIYQTPRYLVIGTGKKITLECSQTMGHDKMYWYQQDPGMELHLIHYSYGVNSTEKGDLSSESTVSRIRTEHFPLTLESARPSHTSQYLCASSEGLAGGHPYNEQFFGPGTRLTVL.

This clone was found a few times. V is TRBV2 and J is TRBJ1-2, with D possibly matching TRBD1 (6 bases). CDR1 is SNHLY, CDR2 FYNNEI, per germline. The CDR3 covers 13 residues. The V end was cut by 1 base, the J end by 3 bases, with 6 bases between. The CDR3: CASSEDRDYGYTF. CDR3 nucleotide sequence: TGTGCCAGCAGTGAAGACAGGGACTATGGCTACACCTTC. The full variable domain, its missing parts supplied by reference TRBV2 and TRBJ1-2, is EPEVTQTPSHQVTQMGQEVILRCVPISNHLYFYWYRQILGQKVEFLVSFYNNEISEKSEIFDDQFSVERPDGSNFTLKIRSTKLEDSAMYFCASSEDRDYGYTFGSGTRLTVV.

This clone is categorized as medium-sized. This rearrangement joins TRBV6-5 to TRBJ1-5; 9 bases align to TRBD1. The CDR3 has 14 residues. Germline V gene sequence: CDR1 MNHEY, CDR2 SVGAGI. J was trimmed by 6 bases and V by 5 bases; bases with no gene match: 5. The DNA for the CDR3 is TGTGCCAGCAGTCCTGGACAGGGGAGTCAGCCCCAGCATTTT. It codes for CASSPGQGSQPQHF.